These 17 T cell receptor beta chains were all obtained from the same sample, sequenced in a study of cytomegalovirus exposure and HLA in healthy donors. Clones were sequenced by immunoSEQ multiplex PCR, and TCRdb holds only the in-frame ones, with some missing. The sample carries over 200,000 clones, nearly 90% recorded once. The source material was PBMCs. The receptors shown here come from a woman between 18 and 30 years old in good health and CMV-seronegative.

The J gene is TRBJ2-3, the V gene TRBV5-1; 7 bases line up with TRBD2. Germline V gene sequence: CDR1 SGHRS, CDR2 YFSETQ. The CDR3 runs 16 residues. The J segment lost 1 base and the V segment lost 2 bases, leaving 7 bases of the junction unmatched. CDR3 in DNA: TGCGCCAGCAGCTTCGCTAGCGGTTCGGGCACAGATACGCAGTATTTT. It is translated as CASSFASGSGTDTQYF. Based on the CDR3 plus reference TRBV5-1 and TRBJ2-3, the full variable domain is KAGVTQTPRYLIKTRGQQVTLSCSPISGHRSVSWYQQTPGQGLQFLFEYFSETQRNKGNFPGRFSGRQFSNSRSEMNVSTLELGDSALYLCASSFASGSGTDTQYFGPGTRLTVL.

CDR3 bases: TGTGCCAGCCGCTCGACAACCCTGGCGTACAATGAGCAGTTCTTC. Translated, it gives CASRSTTLAYNEQFF. J is TRBJ2-1 and V is TRBV7-9; no clear D. This CDR3 contains 15 residues. Germline CDR1 SEHNR, CDR2 FQNEAQ (reference sequence). V was pared by 8 bases and J by 4 bases, with 18 bases between.

CDR3 sequence reads: CASSEAGGKSAFF. In DNA, the CDR3 is TGCGCCAGCAGTGAAGCAGGGGGTAAGTCGGCTTTCTTT. The chain is built from TRBV10-1 and TRBJ1-1; TRBD1 matches at 7 bases. V shed 3 bases, J shed 11 bases, and the junction held 9 bases outside the gene matches. Looked up from germline, CDR1 is WNHNN and CDR2 is SYGVQD (reference sequence). The CDR3 has 13 amino acids.

This chain links TRBV19 with TRBJ2-2; 10 bases fit TRBD1. The CDR3 runs 17 residues. Germline CDR1 and CDR2: LNHDA and SQIVND (reference sequence). J was trimmed by 5 bases and V by 1 base; bases with no gene match: 7. The CDR3 DNA reads as TGTGCCAGTAGTATAGGGGGGACAGGGGTTGCGACCGGGGAGCTGTTTTTT. Translating gives CASSIGGTGVATGELFF.

The chain has TRBV6-1 and TRBJ1-6; possibly TRBD1 for D (5 bases). Deletions cut 1 base from V and 8 bases from J, with 12 bases between. Germline CDR1 is MNHNS and CDR2 is SASEGT. This CDR3 spans 15 amino acids. The CDR3, as DNA: TGTGCCAGCAGTGAAGGCAGGGCCGGTTATTCACCCCTCCACTTT. Residues: CASSEGRAGYSPLHF.

The gene calls are TRBV9 and TRBJ1-2; TRBD1 is a possible D gene (6 bases). The V end lost 0 bases, the J end lost 3 bases, and 15 bases lay between the germline ends. Germline V lookup: CDR1 SGDLS, CDR2 YYNGEE. CDR3 size: 16 residues. This chain's CDR3 is CASSVEAGAQDYGYTF. The CDR3 DNA is TGTGCCAGCAGCGTAGAGGCAGGGGCCCAAGACTATGGCTACACCTTC.

This clone was picked up one time. This rearrangement joins TRBV6-1 to TRBJ1-5; TRBD1 is a possible D gene (6 bases). V lost 8 bases, J lost 2 bases, and 13 bases lay in between. This CDR3 region has 14 residues. Germline V gene data show CDR1 as MNHNS and CDR2 as SASEGT. The DNA of the CDR3 is TGTGCCAGCCAACAGGGTCGGGGCAATCAGCCCCAGCATTTT. The encoded protein is CASQQGRGNQPQHF.

This chain connects TRBV7-2 to TRBJ2-6, with D unclear. V lost 2 bases and J 0 bases, leaving 8 bases between the germline ends. Germline V lookup: CDR1 SGHTA, CDR2 FQGNSA. The CDR3 is 16 residues long. DNA for the CDR3: TGTGCCAGCAGCTTACGAGACAACTCTGGGGCCAACGTCCTGACTTTC. Translated: CASSLRDNSGANVLTF.

This rearrangement joins TRBV10-3 to TRBJ1-2; the D is unclear. Trimming took 0 bases from V and 4 from J, leaving 12 bases between them. Per germline, CDR1 ENHRY and CDR2 SYGVKD. This CDR3 is 15 amino acids long. The CDR3 here is CAISESKRASYGYTF. CDR3 coding DNA: TGTGCCATCAGTGAGTCGAAGAGGGCGAGCTATGGCTACACCTTC.

This chain connects TRBV7-9 to TRBJ2-3; 12 bases are a match to TRBD2. J gave up 7 bases and V 5 bases, and 7 bases lay outside the gene matches. Germline CDR1 is SEHNR and CDR2 is FQNEAQ (reference sequence). The CDR3 sequence is 15 residues long. The CDR3 nucleotides are TGTGCCAGCAGCCAACTAGCGGGAGGAGCGTATACGCAGTATTTT. It codes for CASSQLAGGAYTQYF. The variable domain in full, with the rest retrieved from reference TRBV7-9 and TRBJ2-3, is DTGVSQNPRHKITKRGQNVTFRCDPISEHNRLYWYRQTLGQGPEFLTYFQNEAQLEKSRLLSDRFSAERPKGSFSTLEIQRTEQGDSAMYLCASSQLAGGAYTQYFGPGTRLTVL.

The chain uses TRBV5-4 and TRBJ2-1; 7 bases map to TRBD1. Trimming removed 0 bases from V and 7 bases from J; junction bases left unmatched: 16. The CDR3 has 18 amino acids. CDR1 and CDR2 from the germline V gene are SGHNT and YYREEE (reference sequence). In DNA form, the CDR3 reads TGTGCCAGCAGCTTGGGAATCCGGACAGGCGTAACAGGGAATGAGCAGTTCTTC. It yields the protein CASSLGIRTGVTGNEQFF.

This chain uses TRBV30 with TRBJ1-2, with TRBD1 matching 9 bases. Germline loops: CDR1 GTSNPN, CDR2 SVGIG (reference sequence). The CDR3 contains 12 residues. Trimming took 5 bases from V and 7 from J; bases not matched to a gene: 5. CDR3 amino acids: CAWLQGAIGYTF. The CDR3 DNA follows: TGTGCCTGGTTACAGGGGGCGATTGGCTACACCTTC.

V and J are TRBV7-2 and TRBJ2-7; 10 bases line up with TRBD2. CDR1 is SGHTA, CDR2 FQGNSA, per germline. This CDR3 has 15 amino acids. V lost 2 bases, J lost 4 bases, and 5 bases stayed unmatched. CDR3 loop: CASSLLAGAGYEQYF. DNA of the CDR3: TGTGCCAGCAGCTTACTAGCGGGGGCAGGGTACGAGCAGTACTTC.

The CDR3 loop reads CASSPPSQGKNEQFF. The CDR3 coding sequence is TGTGCCAGCAGTCCCCCGTCGCAGGGTAAGAATGAGCAGTTCTTC. The chain recombines TRBV28 with TRBJ2-1; possible D gene TRBD1, 5 bases. Germline lookup yields CDR1 MDHEN and CDR2 SYDVKM. Trimming removed 5 bases from V and 7 bases from J, with 18 bases in between. The CDR3 is made up of 15 amino acids.

The rearrangement uses TRBV2 and TRBJ2-3; tentative D call: TRBD1 (6 bases). The CDR3 totals 16 residues. Trimming cost V 2 bases and J 1 base, with 13 bases left between them. The germline gives CDR1 SNHLY, CDR2 FYNNEI. This CDR3 is CASSERTGRRTDTQYF. CDR3 nucleotide sequence: TGTGCCAGCAGTGAAAGAACAGGGCGTCGCACAGATACGCAGTATTTT.

This chain joins TRBV7-9 and TRBJ2-7; 8 nucleotides line up with TRBD1. The V and J ends lost 5 bases and 1 base, in that order; junction bases with no gene match: 7. Germline CDR1 is SEHNR and CDR2 is FQNEAQ (reference sequence). CDR3 length equals 15 residues. The CDR3 region is CASSKVGQESYEQYF. The DNA of the CDR3 is TGTGCCAGCAGCAAAGTGGGACAGGAATCCTACGAGCAGTACTTC.

This chain connects TRBV4-3 to TRBJ2-2; TRBD2 aligns across 7 bases. Unmatched junction bases numbered 1, after V lost 0 bases and J lost 0 bases. Germline loops: CDR1 LGHNA, CDR2 YSLEER. This CDR3 region has 16 residues. CDR3 in DNA: TGCGCCAGCAGCCAAGATGGGAGGGCGAACACCGGGGAGCTGTTTTTT. It encodes CASSQDGRANTGELFF.